This passage covers 21 T cell receptor beta chains from one sample sequenced in a study of response to subunit inactivated influenza vaccine. TCRdb passed the RT-PCR reads through MiXCR, listing each CDR3 protein once. The sample lists about 620,000 distinct CDR3 sequences, approximately 12% occurring once. The input for sequencing was PBMCs from blood, taken on the day of vaccination. The receptors shown here come from a man in his forties or fifties who received an inactivated influenza vaccine.

This clonotype was counted between two and nine times. The chain has TRBV6-5 and TRBJ2-5; 8 nucleotides agree with TRBD2. Unmatched junction bases numbered 7, after V lost 0 bases and J lost 4 bases. CDR3 length: 16 residues. Germline lookup yields CDR1 MNHEY and CDR2 SVGAGI. For the CDR3, the DNA is TGTGCCAGCAGTTACTCTTCGTCGGGAGGGAGAGAGACCCAGTACTTC. It codes for CASSYSSSGGRETQYF.

In DNA form, the CDR3 reads TGTGCCAGCAGCGTAGAAGGGGTGGGGGCGGTTACGCAGTATTTT. It codes for CASSVEGVGAVTQYF. V gene TRBV9 combines with J gene TRBJ2-3, with D possibly being TRBD1 (6 bases). This CDR3 is built from 15 residues. From germline, CDR1 is SGDLS and CDR2 YYNGEE. Trimming shortened V by 0 bases and J by 8 bases, and 16 bases separated the two germline ends.

J is TRBJ2-3 and V is TRBV20-1; no reliable D call. The germline V and J ends were trimmed by 3 bases and 2 bases, with 6 bases remaining between them. CDR1 and CDR2 from the germline V gene are DFQATT and SNEGSKA (reference sequence). The CDR3 is 12 amino acids. CDR3 sequence reads: CSASSDTDTQYF. The CDR3 DNA is TGCAGTGCTAGCTCGGACACAGATACGCAGTATTTT.

There are a few counts of this clonotype. The chain joins TRBV6-2 or TRBV6-3 to TRBJ2-7; a possible D gene is TRBD1 (5 bases). The CDR3 has 14 residues. Germline assignment: CDR1 MNHEY and CDR2 SVGEGT. V dropped 6 bases and J dropped 2 bases, with 14 bases sitting between them. The chain's CDR3 is CASRKQERTYEQYF. CDR3 nucleotide sequence: TGTGCCAGCAGAAAACAGGAGCGTACCTACGAGCAGTACTTC.

The chain employs TRBV20-1 and TRBJ1-2; D gene unclear. The length of the CDR3 is 13 residues. Germline V gives CDR1 DFQATT, CDR2 SNEGSKA (reference sequence). V was cut by 4 bases and J by 0 bases, with 9 bases left in between. The CDR3 protein is CSAMTNANYGYTF. The DNA of the CDR3 is TGCAGTGCTATGACGAATGCTAACTATGGCTACACCTTC.

V and J are TRBV28 and TRBJ2-1; maybe TRBD1 (6 bases). The V end lost 4 bases, the J end lost 0 bases, and 10 bases lay between the germline ends. The germline gives CDR1 MDHEN, CDR2 SYDVKM. This CDR3 spans 15 amino acids. The CDR3, as DNA: TGTGCCAGCAGTTCCCTCAGGGGCTCCTACAATGAGCAGTTCTTC. This gives the protein CASSSLRGSYNEQFF.

This chain joins TRBV20-1 and TRBJ2-4; 12 bases are shared with TRBD2. The trim removed 3 bases at V and 5 bases at J, leaving 8 bases unmatched. This CDR3 has 16 amino acids. CDR1 is DFQATT and CDR2 is SNEGSKA in the germline V gene (reference sequence). The DNA for the CDR3 is TGCAGTGCTAGCAAGGGGGCTAGCGGGAGGGAAAACATTCAGTACTTC. This sequence encodes CSASKGASGRENIQYF.

This clonotype was recorded many times. The rearrangement links TRBV5-1 to TRBJ2-7; the D gene is possibly TRBD2 (6 bases). This CDR3 is built from 15 residues. The germline gives CDR1 SGHRS, CDR2 YFSETQ. The V end was cut by 0 bases, the J end by 3 bases, with 13 bases between. The CDR3 sequence is CASSLDGGSHYEQYF. The DNA for the CDR3 is TGCGCCAGCAGCTTGGACGGGGGATCCCACTACGAGCAGTACTTC.

The chain combines TRBV6-2 or TRBV6-3 with TRBJ2-7; D is unresolved. In germline, CDR1 is MNHEY, CDR2 SVGEGT. CDR3 size: 13 residues. V lost 2 bases and J lost 3, with 8 bases in between. CDR3 sequence reads: CASSYRTLYEQYF. The CDR3 coding sequence is TGTGCCAGCAGTTACAGGACCCTCTACGAGCAGTACTTC.

The chain's CDR3 is CSVEIYNEQFF. The CDR3 coding sequence is TGCAGCGTTGAAATTTACAATGAGCAGTTCTTC. The chain has TRBV29-1 and TRBJ2-1; no clear D. Germline V gene data show CDR1 as SQVTM and CDR2 as ANQGSEA. The V and J ends lost 2 bases and 4 bases respectively, with 3 bases between them. The CDR3 contains 11 residues.

CDR3 in amino acids: CSVERTGGRPYEQYF. Written as DNA, the CDR3 is TGCAGCGTTGAACGGACAGGGGGAAGGCCATACGAGCAGTACTTC. The gene calls are TRBV29-1 and TRBJ2-7; TRBD1 matches 10 bases. The V segment lost 2 bases and the J segment 4 bases; nucleotides outside the gene matches: 8. Germline V gene sequence: CDR1 SQVTM, CDR2 ANQGSEA. The CDR3 spans 15 residues.

This clonotype showed up just a few times. The chain joins TRBV4-3 to TRBJ2-1, with a possible D match to TRBD2 (6 bases). The germline V and J ends were trimmed by 0 bases and 2 bases, with 17 bases remaining between them. Germline V gene lookup returns CDR1 LGHNA and CDR2 YSLEER. CDR3 length: 18 amino acids. CDR3 loop: CASSQDEGRSGPYNEQFF. The DNA of the CDR3 is TGCGCCAGCAGCCAAGATGAAGGCAGGAGCGGGCCCTACAATGAGCAGTTCTTC.

This clonotype came up many times. The rearrangement uses TRBV5-6 and TRBJ2-1; 7 positions match TRBD1. This CDR3 comprises 13 residues. Germline CDR1 is SGHDT and CDR2 is YYEEEE. Trimming at V came to 3 bases and at J to 8 bases, leaving 5 bases not matched to a gene. CDR3 in DNA: TGTGCCAGCAGCTCGACAGGGAGCGATGAGCAGTTCTTC. Protein product: CASSSTGSDEQFF.

This clonotype was detected only a few times. The CDR3 DNA sequence: TGTGCCAGCAGCTTAAGTTCGACAGGGCTTTATGGAAACACCATATATTTT. This translates into CASSLSSTGLYGNTIYF. The chain employs TRBV7-8 and TRBJ1-3; 7 bases fit TRBD1. With V trimmed by 2 bases and J by 3 bases, 10 bases remained unmatched. The CDR3 covers 17 residues. Germline CDR1 is SGHVS and CDR2 is FQNEAQ. Full variable domain (rest looked up from reference TRBV7-8 and TRBJ1-3): GAGVSQSPRYKVAKRGQDVALRCDPISGHVSLFWYQQALGQGPEFLTYFQNEAQLDKSGLPSDRFFAERPEGSVSTLKIQRTQQEDSAVYLCASSLSSTGLYGNTIYFGEGSWLTVV.

The chain is built from TRBV29-1 and TRBJ2-1; 11 bases match TRBD2. The trim removed 7 bases at V and 10 bases at J, leaving 15 bases unmatched. The CDR3 contains 15 residues. Germline loops: CDR1 SQVTM, CDR2 ANQGSEA. The DNA of the CDR3 is TGCAGCGGCGGAGGCGGTAGCGGGAGGGCTTGGGAGCAGTTCTTC. Amino acids: CSGGGGSGRAWEQFF.

The chain joins TRBV5-4 to TRBJ2-3, with TRBD1 matching over 7 bases. CDR3 size: 13 residues. Per germline, CDR1 SGHNT and CDR2 YYREEE (reference sequence). After removal of 5 bases from V and 2 bases from J, the junction contained 2 bases not matched to a gene. CDR3 sequence reads: CASRTGTTDTQYF. CDR3 in DNA: TGTGCCAGCAGGACAGGGACCACAGATACGCAGTATTTT.

The chain couples TRBV28 to TRBJ1-5, with D possibly being TRBD1 (6 bases). CDR1 is MDHEN and CDR2 is SYDVKM in the germline V gene. V shed 6 bases and J shed 3 bases, with 12 bases lying between them. This CDR3 is built from 14 residues. The CDR3 nucleotides are TGTGCCAGCAGCGTACAGGGTAACAATCAGCCCCAGCATTTT. Translating gives CASSVQGNNQPQHF. Complete variable domain (other parts from reference TRBV28 and TRBJ1-5): DVKVTQSSRYLVKRTGEKVFLECVQDMDHENMFWYRQDPGLGLRLIYFSYDVKMKEKGDIPEGYSVSREKKERFSLILESASTNQTSMYLCASSVQGNNQPQHFGDGTRLSIL.

This clonotype was counted at least ten times. This CDR3 is CATSSTTGNTEAFF. Written as DNA, the CDR3 is TGTGCCACCAGCAGCACGACAGGTAACACTGAAGCTTTCTTT. The chain recombines TRBV15 with TRBJ1-1, with D possibly TRBD1 on 6 matching bases. The germline V and J ends were trimmed by 3 bases and 2 bases, with 10 bases remaining between them. There are 14 residues in the CDR3. The germline gives CDR1 LNHNV, CDR2 YYDKDF (reference sequence).

This CDR3 reads CASSLSGPSYNEQFF. The DNA of the CDR3 is TGCGCCAGCAGCCTTAGCGGGCCATCCTACAATGAGCAGTTCTTC. The chain couples TRBV5-1 to TRBJ2-1; 7 bases match TRBD2. V was pared by 4 bases and J by 1 base, with 5 bases of the junction left unmatched. CDR1 is SGHRS and CDR2 is YFSETQ in the germline V gene. The CDR3 runs to 15 residues.

The chain carries TRBV6-1 and TRBJ2-2; 11 bases fit TRBD2. Germline assignment: CDR1 MNHNS and CDR2 SASEGT. This CDR3 region has 17 residues. Losses at the gene ends were 7 bases for V and 6 bases for J; bases not matched to a gene: 13. CDR3 region: CASTPRRTSGGSGELFF. CDR3 nucleotide sequence: TGTGCCAGCACCCCCCGCCGAACTAGCGGGGGCTCCGGGGAGCTGTTTTTT.

This clonotype appeared many times. The V gene is TRBV5-1, the J gene TRBJ2-7; perhaps TRBD1 as D (5 bases). The CDR3 spans 14 residues. Deletions cut 4 bases from V and 2 bases from J, with 13 bases between. CDR1 is SGHRS and CDR2 is YFSETQ in the germline V gene. This CDR3 reads CASSPRVGTYEQYF. The CDR3, as DNA: TGCGCCAGCAGCCCCAGGGTGGGAACCTACGAGCAGTACTTC.